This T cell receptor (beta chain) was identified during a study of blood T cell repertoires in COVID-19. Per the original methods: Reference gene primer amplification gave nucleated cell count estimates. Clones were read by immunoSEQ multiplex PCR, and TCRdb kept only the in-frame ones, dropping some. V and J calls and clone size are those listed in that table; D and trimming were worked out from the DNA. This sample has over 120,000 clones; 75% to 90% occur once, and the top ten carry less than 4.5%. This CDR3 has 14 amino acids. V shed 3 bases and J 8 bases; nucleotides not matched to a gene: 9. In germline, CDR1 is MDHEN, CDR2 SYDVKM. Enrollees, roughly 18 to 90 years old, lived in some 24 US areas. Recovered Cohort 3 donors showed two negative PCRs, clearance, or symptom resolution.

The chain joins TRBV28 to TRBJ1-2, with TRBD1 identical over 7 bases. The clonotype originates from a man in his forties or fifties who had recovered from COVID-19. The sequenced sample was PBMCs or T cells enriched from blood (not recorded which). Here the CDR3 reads CASSFSGTVTGYTF. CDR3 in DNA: TGTGCCAGCAGTTTCTCCGGGACAGTGACAGGCTACACCTTC.